This T cell receptor (beta chain) appears in the sequencing data of a study of identical twins. Study-wide results and limits: Abundant cord blood beta clonotypes carried fewer insertions; memory repertoires showed none.

As regards this clonotype: What it binds is unknown.

Unique molecular identifiers were present on cDNA, and template switching added a universal primer site. TCRdb reprocessed the 5' RACE reads with MiXCR, giving one entry per CDR3 protein. The table records hundreds of thousands of distinct CDR3 sequences, around 5.7% of them present only once. Germline V gene data show CDR1 as SGHRS and CDR2 as YFSETQ. This CDR3 region has 13 residues. Trimming removed 3 bases from V and 6 bases from J; junction bases left unmatched: 1. This sequence was found in a man younger than 30 in good health. The sequencing sample was made of naive T cells sorted from blood. The chain couples TRBV5-1 to TRBJ1-1; 11 bases align to TRBD1. CDR3 amino acids: CASSSGQGAEAFF. In DNA form, the CDR3 reads TGCGCCAGCAGCTCGGGACAGGGGGCTGAAGCTTTCTTT.